The TCR beta chain under discussion was sequenced for a study of CD4 and CD8 cells across lung adenocarcinoma regions. One entry per CDR3 protein results from TCRdb running MiXCR on the PCR reads. The table has roughly 17,000 distinct CDR3 sequences, roughly 51% seen once. The patients had localized lung adenocarcinoma, a non-small cell subtype. The origin of this receptor is a female donor with lung adenocarcinoma. The CD4 and CD8 labels of this study may be unreliable. Sample: CD8+ T cells from the center of a lung tumor.

CDR3 coding DNA: TGTGCCAGCAGTGAAGCAGGAGGGGCAGGGAGCAATGAGCAGTTCTTC. Protein: CASSEAGGAGSNEQFF. The J gene is TRBJ2-1, the V gene TRBV6-1; D possibly corresponds to TRBD2 (6 bases). V gave up 0 bases and J gave up 6 bases, with 15 bases separating them. The CDR3 is 16 amino acids. Per germline, CDR1 MNHNS and CDR2 SASEGT.